This T cell receptor beta chain was captured by sequencing in a study of blood T cell repertoires in COVID-19. Study summary: Some COVID-19 samples were acute and others convalescent; all came from the United States, Italy and Spain. The analysed material was cDNA or gDNA that came from T cells, B-cell-depleted T cells, or PBMCs.

Measured with immunoSEQ multiplex PCR; TCRdb has only the in-frame clones, and not every one. The table has roughly 570,000 clones, approximately 91% seen once; the top ten hold less than 9.5%. The germline gives CDR1 MRHNA, CDR2 SNTAGT. The CDR3 sequence is 16 residues long. V was shortened by 0 bases and J by 4 bases, with 13 bases between the two germline ends. The chain couples TRBV6-4 to TRBJ1-3; a possible D gene is TRBD1 (6 bases). This clonotype originated in a woman aged 50 to 60 with COVID-19, enrolled during active disease. Sample: peripheral blood. CDR3 residues: CASSDSRGGAGNTIYF. The CDR3 DNA follows: TGTGCCAGCAGTGACTCGAGGGGGGGCGCAGGAAACACCATATATTTT.